This T cell receptor beta chain is from a study of control samples from healthy donors and cancer patients. The V and J ends lost 10 bases and 0 bases respectively, with 19 bases between them. Germline V gives CDR1 MDHEN, CDR2 SYDVKM. The length of the CDR3 is 16 residues. Here immunoSEQ multiplex PCR was the method, and the copy in TCRdb shows in-frame clones only, minus some. This table has 120,000 or so clones, around 87% appearing once. The sequence came from a man between 60 and 70 years old in good health. The rearrangement uses TRBV28 and TRBJ1-3, with D possibly matching TRBD1 (5 bases). The sample comprised blood. The chain's CDR3 is CATSPGWHYSGNTIYF. The CDR3 DNA reads as TGTGCCACCTCTCCAGGGTGGCACTACTCTGGAAACACCATATATTTT.